The source of this T cell receptor beta chain is a study of blood T cells in healthy people across ages. Overall study findings and caveats: Naive CD4+ cells and diversity were both higher in long-lived donors than in aged donors. Unsorted PBMC material precluded a definitive naive versus antigen-experienced comparison.

As concerns this clonotype: The antigen remains undetermined.

Germline CDR1 is MNHEY and CDR2 is SVGAGI. The CDR3 is 13 amino acids. A second PCR, run for about 7 to 11 cycles, used a sample-barcoded 5' primer plus a J-beta primer mix. Every cDNA molecule carried a tag from a template-switch adaptor bearing 12 random nucleotides. Each CDR3 protein gets one entry after TCRdb re-called the 5' RACE reads with MiXCR. Here the sample spans more than 500,000 distinct CDR3 sequences, about 27% being singletons. The same data also went into a second study, on T cells of mothers and their children. As reported in that work: At a rate of roughly 1.5 ug per 15 ul, cDNA synthesis received all of the extracted RNA.

This receptor was obtained from a boy under 10 years old in good health. Sequenced material: blood. This chain connects TRBV6-5 to TRBJ2-5, with a weak D call TRBD2 (6 bases). Judging by the DNA end, TRBJ2-1 fits better; the J call may be wrong. CDR3 DNA sequence: TGTGCCAGCAAAGGGACTGGAATCAATGAGCAGTTCTTC. Its translation: CASKGTGINEQFF.